This T cell receptor beta chain stems from a study of cytomegalovirus exposure and HLA in healthy donors. Study in general: Around 180 million T cells yielded 90 million to 130 million unique TCR beta sequences in earlier analysis.

This clone was seen more than once but under ten times. Its antigen is currently unknown. Overall study results and limits: Apparent HLA restriction characterized most CMV-associated TCR beta chains in a later analysis.

Healthy bone marrow donors made up the donor group. The CDR3 contains 16 residues. The germline gives CDR1 SEHNR, CDR2 FQNEAQ (reference sequence). V lost 5 bases to trimming and J lost 7 bases; unmatched junction nucleotides: 11. PCR was performed using 60 Vbeta and 13 Jbeta primers. Using immunoSEQ multiplex PCR, the repertoire was profiled, and TCRdb retains in-frame clones only, with some absent. Of over 150,000 clones listed, roughly 81% were seen once; the top ten hold about 13%. Sample: PBMCs. This clonotype was sampled from a woman aged 45 to 65 in good health and CMV-seronegative. The V call is TRBV7-9, the J call TRBJ2-1; 10 bases match TRBD2. The CDR3: CASSPWTSGRSNEQFF. CDR3 bases: TGTGCCAGCAGCCCCTGGACTAGCGGTAGGAGTAATGAGCAGTTCTTC.